One TCR beta chain is described in this entry. This clonotype was found many times. No cognate antigen has been identified for it. No per-base quality is available; no much larger clone lies one base away. According to the study, the label for this sample's treatment or condition signals: live attenuated yellow fever vaccine strain. At each blood-draw timepoint, two biological replicates of bulk PBMCs were obtained. PBMCs were isolated from peripheral blood using a standard Ficoll-Paque protocol. TriZol was used to extract RNA from bulk PBMCs, CD4 and CD8 fractions, and dextramer-positive and dextramer-negative fractions. From a lookup of the germline V gene (reference sequence), CDR1 and CDR2 are SGHNT and YYREEE. The CDR3 has 15 amino acids, counting the end cysteine and phenylalanine. The CDR3 DNA has 45 bases and is translated from base 1. V is clipped by 4 bases and J by 4 bases, and the sequence between their germline boundaries is 18 bases long.

This sample is drawn from a study of T cells after yellow fever vaccination (dated by TCRdb to between 2018 and 2021). For the wider study: The SMART-Seq v4 Ultra Low Input RNA kit was used to prepare libraries from fractions with low cell numbers. To follow T-cell clones before and after both primary and booster YFV17D yellow fever vaccination, bulk TCR alpha and beta repertoires underwent longitudinal sequencing. Two healthy male donors, one aged 18 to 30 and one aged 30 to 39 years, were included in the cohort. Blood samples were taken at several timepoints before and after primary and secondary immunization, and bulk PBMC replicates and cell subsets were isolated. On the study overall, not on this receptor specifically: A small share of clonotypes was detected in both CD4 and CD8 compartments, with the overlap likely arising from convergent recombination. Because the study included only a couple of donors, the extent to which the findings can be generalized is limited. Computational filtering was required because FACS-sorted repertoires could contain abundant contaminating clonotypes from the bulk population. Most clones expanded after primary vaccination were re-detected after the booster (around 96% of CD4 and approximately 85% of CD8), suggesting broad memory maintenance. The secondary T-cell response was weaker than the primary response but faster, peaking on day 5 instead of day 15.

TCR cDNA was synthesized by 5'RACE template switching, through which a universal primer site and unique molecular identifiers were introduced. Priming of cDNA synthesis was performed from both the TCR alpha and TCR beta constant segments. Library amplification used two PCR steps, and the second PCR step added sample barcodes and sequencing adapters. Sequencing of libraries was performed on Illumina HiSeq 2500 (2x100 bp) or NovaSeq (2x150 bp). The study's own analysis went as follows. MIGEC handled demultiplexing of reads and collapsing into UMI consensus sequences, while MiXCR performed V(D)J alignment. Vaccine-responding clonotypes were defined with edgeR using replicate PBMC samples, requiring FDR below 0.01 and a log2 fold change above 5 up to day 15. Each bulk clonotype received a CD4 or CD8 identity based on whether the sequenced CD4 or CD8 repertoire contained that clonotype at higher abundance. In-frame beta chains were kept once TCRdb had trimmed the public reads at Q25 with fastp and called clones with MiXCR. A single entry per CDR3 protein holds the most common genes and DNA from its merged rows. TCRdb assigned the V and J calls; the authors' analysis was not used. The sample table shows 350,000 to 450,000 distinct CDR3 sequences, and over 5% are seen once. About 15% of the sample lies in the top ten.

The chain links TRBV5-4 with TRBJ2-7; the D element could tentatively be TRBD1 or TRBD2, as 5 bases agree for each. The material sequenced was PBMCs, taken 5 days after the yellow fever booster vaccination. This clonotype was sampled from a man younger than 45 who received the YFV17D yellow fever vaccine. At the DNA level, the sequence is TGTGCCAGCAGCCCTGGGACCCCCCTCGGTTACGAGCAGTACTTC. Its translation is CASSPGTPLGYEQYF.